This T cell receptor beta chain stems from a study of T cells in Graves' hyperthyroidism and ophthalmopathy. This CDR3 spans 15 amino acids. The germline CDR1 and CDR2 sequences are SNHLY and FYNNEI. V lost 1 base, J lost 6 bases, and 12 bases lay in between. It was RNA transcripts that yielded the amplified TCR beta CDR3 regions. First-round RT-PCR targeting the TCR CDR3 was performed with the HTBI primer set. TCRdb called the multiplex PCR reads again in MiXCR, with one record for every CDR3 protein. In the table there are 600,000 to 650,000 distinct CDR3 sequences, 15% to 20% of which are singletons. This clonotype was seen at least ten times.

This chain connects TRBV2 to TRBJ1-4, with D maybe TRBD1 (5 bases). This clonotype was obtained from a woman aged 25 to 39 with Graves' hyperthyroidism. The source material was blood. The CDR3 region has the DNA TGTGCCAGCAGTGAAGTCTCACGGGGCGATGAAAAACTGTTTTTT. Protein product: CASSEVSRGDEKLFF. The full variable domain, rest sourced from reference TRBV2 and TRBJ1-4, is EPEVTQTPSHQVTQMGQEVILRCVPISNHLYFYWYRQILGQKVEFLVSFYNNEISEKSEIFDDQFSVERPDGSNFTLKIRSTKLEDSAMYFCASSEVSRGDEKLFFGSGTQLSVL.